The 4 T cell receptor beta chains reported below all come from one sample, sequenced in a study of T-cell memory formation after mild COVID-19. TCRdb re-analysed the 5' RACE reads in MiXCR, keeping a single row per CDR3 protein. The sample consists of 300,000 to 350,000 distinct CDR3 sequences, just under 20% of them appearing once. The sequenced sample was PBMCs or a T cell subset sorted from them (not recorded which). The source is a man in his late teens or twenties who had mild COVID-19 (a few samples of this study predate the infection). Cell type and time point are not known.

The chain combines TRBV27 with TRBJ1-1, with D uncertain. This CDR3 contains 11 residues. V gave up 8 bases and J gave up 2 bases, with 6 bases separating them. Germline V gene lookup returns CDR1 MNHEY and CDR2 SMNVEV (reference sequence). DNA of the CDR3: TGTGCCAGCGGTCAAAACACTGAAGCTTTCTTT. This gives the protein CASGQNTEAFF.

The chain recombines TRBV5-1 with TRBJ2-5; TRBD2 matches at 8 bases. CDR1 and CDR2 (germline): SGHRS, YFSETQ. CDR3 length equals 14 residues. V shed 4 bases, J shed 1 base, and the junction held 3 bases outside the gene matches. The CDR3 loop reads CASSTSGPQETQYF. Here the CDR3 DNA reads TGCGCCAGCAGCACTAGCGGCCCCCAAGAGACCCAGTACTTC.

This clonotype was detected a few times. The rearrangement links TRBV10-3 to TRBJ2-3; maybe TRBD1 (6 bases). The ends were cut back, 8 bases at V and 2 bases at J, with 17 bases in the middle. The CDR3 loop spans 15 amino acids. Germline-derived CDR1 and CDR2 are ENHRY and SYGVKD. The CDR3 loop reads CAISPWAGATDTQYF. CDR3 DNA: TGTGCCATCTCCCCCTGGGCAGGGGCCACAGATACGCAGTATTTT.

V and J are TRBV20-1 and TRBJ1-2; tentatively, D is TRBD1 (5 bases). The germline V gene encodes CDR1 DFQATT and CDR2 SNEGSKA (reference sequence). V was trimmed by 8 bases and J by 1 base, leaving 11 bases between them. CDR3 length equals 12 residues. CDR3 sequence: CSYLGGNYGYTF. CDR3 nucleotide sequence: TGCAGTTACTTGGGGGGTAACTATGGCTACACCTTC.